This T cell receptor beta chain comes out of a study of blood T cells in healthy people across ages. General observations from the study: Those diversity estimates obtained from one million T cells were thought to be underestimates. Greater diversity and more naive CD4+ cells were seen in long-lived donors than in aged donors. Unknown CMV status may confound age-related changes in expanded clones.

A second PCR of roughly 7 to 11 cycles used a sample-barcoded 5' primer and a J-beta primer mix. TCRdb reprocessed the 5' RACE reads with MiXCR, giving one entry per CDR3 protein. In the table there are about 970,000 distinct CDR3 sequences, 51% of which are singletons. Every donor provided roughly 9.1 milliliters of peripheral blood. Details on this clonotype: Its antigen is as yet unknown.

The CDR3 loop spans 14 amino acids. The V gene lost 1 base and the J gene lost 4 bases, with 13 bases spanning the gap. CDR1 and CDR2 (germline): DFQATT, SNEGSKA (reference sequence). This clonotype was obtained from a woman aged 55-75 years in good health. This chain connects TRBV20-1 to TRBJ2-5; D gene unclear. The sample was blood. The CDR3 loop is CSARVSRPGETQYF. DNA for the CDR3: TGCAGTGCTAGAGTCAGTCGTCCAGGAGAGACCCAGTACTTC.